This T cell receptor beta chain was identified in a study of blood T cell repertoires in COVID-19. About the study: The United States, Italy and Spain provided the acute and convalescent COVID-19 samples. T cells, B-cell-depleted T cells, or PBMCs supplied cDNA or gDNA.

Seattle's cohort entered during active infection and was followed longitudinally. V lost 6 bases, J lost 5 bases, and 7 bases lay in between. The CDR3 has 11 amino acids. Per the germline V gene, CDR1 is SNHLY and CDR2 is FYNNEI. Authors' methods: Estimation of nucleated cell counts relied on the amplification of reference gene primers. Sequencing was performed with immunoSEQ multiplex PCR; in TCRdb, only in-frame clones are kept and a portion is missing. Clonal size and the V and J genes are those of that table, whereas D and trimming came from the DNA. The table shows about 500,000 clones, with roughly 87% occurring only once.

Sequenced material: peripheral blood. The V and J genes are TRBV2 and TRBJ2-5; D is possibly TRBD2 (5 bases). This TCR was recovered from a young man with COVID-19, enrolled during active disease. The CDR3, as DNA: TGTGCCAGCAGCGGGGAGGAGACCCAGTACTTC. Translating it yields CASSGEETQYF.